A single sample gave rise to the 18 T cell receptor beta chains below, sequenced in a study of T cell responses to AZD1222 COVID-19 vaccine. The repertoire was sequenced with immunoSEQ multiplex PCR; TCRdb's copy has only in-frame clones and lacks some. Of approximately 170,000 clones listed, 80% to 90% are singletons. Material: peripheral blood, obtained on day 0 of AZD1222 vaccination. All receptors derive from an adult in good health.

Written as DNA, the CDR3 is TGTGCCAGCAGCCAAGATCTGTGGGACAATGAGCAGTTCTTC. It yields the protein CASSQDLWDNEQFF. The chain carries TRBV4-2 and TRBJ2-1; D uncertain. The CDR3 consists of 14 residues. CDR1 and CDR2 (germline): LGHNA, YNFKEQ. Trimming took off 0 bases at V and 5 bases at J, with 8 bases between the two ends.

The chain is built from TRBV6-5 and TRBJ2-7, with D possibly matching TRBD2 (5 bases). The CDR3 runs to 14 residues. The V and J ends lost 6 bases and 3 bases respectively, with 15 bases between them. CDR1 is MNHEY, CDR2 SVGAGI, per germline. The CDR3 spells CASRVRGGGYEQYF. In DNA, the CDR3 is TGTGCCAGCAGGGTTCGCGGAGGAGGCTACGAGCAGTACTTC.

The chain is built from TRBV12-3 or TRBV12-4 and TRBJ2-5, with D possibly being TRBD2 (6 bases). V lost 5 bases, J lost 6 bases, and 10 bases lay in between. CDR3 size: 12 residues. In nucleotides, the CDR3 is TGTGCCAGCAGTCCTGCGGGAAAGACCCAGTACTTC. This gives the protein CASSPAGKTQYF.

The J gene is TRBJ2-7, the V gene TRBV6-2 or TRBV6-3; D assignment may be TRBD1 or TRBD2 (5 bases each). The CDR3 sequence is 15 residues long. Germline V CDR1 and CDR2: MNHEY, SVGEGT. V lost 0 bases, J lost 4 bases, and 13 bases lay in between. The CDR3 sequence: CASSYSRGSAYEQYF. The CDR3 nucleotides are TGTGCCAGCAGTTACTCGAGGGGTTCCGCATACGAGCAGTACTTC.

The chain combines TRBV24-1 with TRBJ2-1; D uncertain. The V gene's germline CDR1 is KGHDR and CDR2 SFDVKD. This CDR3 contains 14 residues. The V end lost 3 bases, the J end lost 7 bases, and 12 bases lay between the germline ends. The CDR3 DNA follows: TGTGCCACCAGTGATAGACTTATGGAAAATGAGCAGTTCTTC. This encodes CATSDRLMENEQFF.

V and J are TRBV27 and TRBJ1-5, with D perhaps TRBD1 (5 bases). This CDR3 has 15 residues. The germline V gene has CDR1 MNHEY and CDR2 SMNVEV (reference sequence). Trimming removed 4 bases from V and 13 bases from J, with 23 bases in between. The DNA of the CDR3 is TGTGCCAGCAGTTCCCCCCCGGGGCCCTTGGTAATACAGCATTTT. Encoded protein: CASSSPPGPLVIQHF.

The chain carries TRBV9 and TRBJ2-4, with 8 bases matching TRBD2. J was trimmed by 0 bases and V by 3 bases; bases with no gene match: 5. Germline V gene data show CDR1 as SGDLS and CDR2 as YYNGEE. The CDR3 consists of 16 residues. Here the CDR3 DNA reads TGTGCCAGCAGCGCCAGCGGGGGAATAGCCAAAAACATTCAGTACTTC. Its translation: CASSASGGIAKNIQYF.

The chain recombines TRBV5-4 with TRBJ1-1; possibly TRBD1 for D (6 bases). V was cut by 4 bases and J by 5 bases, with 15 bases left in between. This CDR3 has 14 amino acids. Per the germline V gene, CDR1 is SGHNT and CDR2 is YYREEE (reference sequence). CDR3 amino acids: CASSPRGGKTEAFF. The CDR3 DNA sequence: TGTGCCAGCAGCCCCAGGGGCGGGAAGACTGAAGCTTTCTTT.

The chain links TRBV3-1 (or the pseudogene TRBV3-2) to TRBJ2-1; TRBD2 matches at 9 bases. CDR3 length equals 17 residues. Unmatched junction bases numbered 15, after V lost 0 bases and J lost 12 bases. The germline V gene encodes CDR1 LGHDT and CDR2 YNNKEL (reference sequence). This chain's CDR3 is CASSQDWGSGGGEPQFF. The CDR3 region has the DNA TGTGCCAGCAGCCAAGATTGGGGTAGCGGGGGAGGCGAGCCGCAGTTCTTC.

The genes are TRBV6-5 and TRBJ1-2; D is unclear. Germline CDR1 is MNHEY and CDR2 is SVGAGI. The CDR3 is 11 amino acids. CDR3 in DNA: TGTGCTTCTGAAGAAGACTATGGCTACACCTTC. It is translated as CASEEDYGYTF.

The V gene is TRBV5-1, the J gene TRBJ2-2, with D possibly matching TRBD2 (6 bases). Germline V lookup: CDR1 SGHRS, CDR2 YFSETQ. The length of the CDR3 is 16 residues. V lost 4 bases to trimming and J lost 4 bases, with 17 bases between them. The CDR3, as DNA: TGCGCCAGCAGCAGGACCGGGACTCCGAGCACCGGGGAGCTGTTTTTT. As protein: CASSRTGTPSTGELFF. Full variable domain (rest looked up from reference TRBV5-1 and TRBJ2-2): KAGVTQTPRYLIKTRGQQVTLSCSPISGHRSVSWYQQTPGQGLQFLFEYFSETQRNKGNFPGRFSGRQFSNSRSEMNVSTLELGDSALYLCASSRTGTPSTGELFFGEGSRLTVL.

The chain employs TRBV10-3 and TRBJ2-3, with D perhaps matching TRBD1 (5 bases). Germline CDR1 is ENHRY and CDR2 is SYGVKD. The CDR3 covers 12 residues. V gave up 3 bases and J gave up 4 bases, with 5 bases separating them. The DNA for the CDR3 is TGTGCCATCAGTGACAGGGCAGATACGCAGTATTTT. The encoded protein is CAISDRADTQYF.

The gene calls are TRBV28 and TRBJ1-2; 7 bases line up with TRBD1. This CDR3 has 15 amino acids. The germline CDR1 and CDR2 sequences are MDHEN and SYDVKM. V shed 6 bases, J shed 2 bases, and the junction held 9 bases outside the gene matches. CDR3 sequence reads: CASSPGTAVNYGYTF. CDR3 nucleotides: TGTGCCAGCAGCCCTGGGACAGCCGTAAACTATGGCTACACCTTC.

This chain joins TRBV9 and TRBJ1-2; no definite D call. V was pared by 3 bases and J by 6 bases, with 15 bases between. This CDR3 is built from 14 residues. Germline V gives CDR1 SGDLS, CDR2 YYNGEE. Here the CDR3 reads CASSDLRQVDGYTF. The DNA of the CDR3 is TGTGCCAGCAGCGATCTTCGGCAAGTAGATGGCTACACCTTC.

This chain uses TRBV5-1 with TRBJ2-7; D may be TRBD1 (6 bases). Germline-derived CDR1 and CDR2 are SGHRS and YFSETQ. The CDR3 length is 16 residues. Trimming took off 3 bases at V and 5 bases at J, with 21 bases between the two ends. The CDR3 bases are TGCGCCAGCAGCTCCTTGACAGGACATGCTATGGACGAGCAGTACTTC. Amino acid sequence: CASSSLTGHAMDEQYF. The variable domain in full, completed from reference TRBV5-1 and TRBJ2-7, reads KAGVTQTPRYLIKTRGQQVTLSCSPISGHRSVSWYQQTPGQGLQFLFEYFSETQRNKGNFPGRFSGRQFSNSRSEMNVSTLELGDSALYLCASSSLTGHAMDEQYFGPGTRLTVT.

This clone has a handful of counts. The chain joins TRBV2 to TRBJ1-6; 11 bases line up with TRBD1. In germline, CDR1 is SNHLY, CDR2 FYNNEI. The CDR3 sequence is 22 residues long. V shed 6 bases, J shed 0 bases, and the junction held 19 bases outside the gene matches. CDR3 DNA sequence: TGTGCCAGCAGAGAACGTAAACCCGGGACAGGGGGATCCAGCTCCTATAATTCACCCCTCCACTTT. This translates into CASRERKPGTGGSSSYNSPLHF.

This chain joins TRBV28 and TRBJ1-5, with 9 bases that match TRBD1. The CDR3 covers 15 residues. V lost 5 bases to trimming and J lost 6 bases; unmatched junction nucleotides: 8. Per germline, CDR1 MDHEN and CDR2 SYDVKM. CDR3: CASSIGQGYRQPQHF. CDR3 nucleotides: TGTGCCAGCAGTATAGGACAGGGGTATCGTCAGCCCCAGCATTTT.

This chain joins TRBV5-6 and TRBJ1-2, with TRBD1 as a possible D gene (5 bases). Germline V lookup: CDR1 SGHDT, CDR2 YYEEEE. The length of the CDR3 is 15 residues. V lost 0 bases, J lost 11 bases, and 20 bases lay in between. The CDR3 nucleotides read TGTGCCAGCAGCTTGGGACCGACAGCCCGGTTAGGGTACACCTTC. Translating it yields CASSLGPTARLGYTF.